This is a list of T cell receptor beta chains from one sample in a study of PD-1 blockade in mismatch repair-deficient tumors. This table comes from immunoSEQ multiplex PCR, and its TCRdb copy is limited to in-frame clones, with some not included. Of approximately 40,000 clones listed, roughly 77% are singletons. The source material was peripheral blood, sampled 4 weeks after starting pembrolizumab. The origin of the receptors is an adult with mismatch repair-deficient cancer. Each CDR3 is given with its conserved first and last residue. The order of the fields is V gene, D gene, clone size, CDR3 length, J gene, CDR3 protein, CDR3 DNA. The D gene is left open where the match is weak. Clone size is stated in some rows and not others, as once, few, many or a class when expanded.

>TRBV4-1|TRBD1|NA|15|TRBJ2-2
CASSQPTGATGELFF
TGCGCCAGCAGCCAACCGACAGGGGCCACCGGGGAGCTGTTTTTT
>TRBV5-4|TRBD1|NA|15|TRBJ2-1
CASSLSRGTNNEQFF
TGTGCCAGCAGCTTGTCCAGGGGGACAAACAATGAGCAGTTCTTC
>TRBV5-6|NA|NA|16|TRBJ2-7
CASSLLLAEISYEQYF
TGTGCCAGCAGCTTGCTATTAGCGGAAATCTCCTACGAGCAGTACTTC
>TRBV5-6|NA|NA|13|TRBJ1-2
CASSLRGDYGYTF
TGTGCCAGCAGCTTGAGAGGGGACTATGGCTACACCTTC
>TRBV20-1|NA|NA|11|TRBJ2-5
CSGGLQETQYF
TGCAGTGGGGGCCTACAAGAGACCCAGTACTTC
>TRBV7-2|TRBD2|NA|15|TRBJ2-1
CASSLGTSSYNEQFF
TGTGCCAGCAGCCTCGGGACTAGTTCGTACAATGAGCAGTTCTTC
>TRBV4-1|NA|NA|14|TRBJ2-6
CAGSHAPGANVLTF
TGCGCCGGATCTCATGCCCCTGGGGCCAACGTCCTGACTTTC
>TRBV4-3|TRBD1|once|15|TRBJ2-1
CASSHGQGLGNEQFF
TGCGCCAGCAGCCACGGACAGGGGCTCGGGAATGAGCAGTTCTTC
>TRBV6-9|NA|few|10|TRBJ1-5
CASRNQPQHF
TGTGCCAGCAGGAATCAGCCCCAGCATTTT
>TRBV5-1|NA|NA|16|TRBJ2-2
CASSSYPGHVTGELFF
TGCGCCAGCAGCTCATACCCGGGACATGTCACCGGGGAGCTGTTTTTT
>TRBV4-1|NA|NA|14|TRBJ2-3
CASSQEPSTDTQYF
TGCGCCAGCAGCCAAGAGCCGAGCACAGATACGCAGTATTTT
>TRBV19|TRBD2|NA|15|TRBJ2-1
CASSSRLAGYNEQFF
TGTGCCAGTAGTTCTAGATTAGCGGGCTACAATGAGCAGTTCTTC
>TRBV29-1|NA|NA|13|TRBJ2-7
CSVELGTATEQYF
TGCAGCGTTGAATTGGGGACGGCCACCGAGCAGTACTTC
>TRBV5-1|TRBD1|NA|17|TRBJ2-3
CASSFLRDRGLTDTQYF
TGCGCCAGCAGCTTTCTCCGGGACAGGGGGCTTACGGATACGCAGTATTTT
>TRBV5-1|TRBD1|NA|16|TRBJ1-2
CASSTDRGANYYGYTF
TGCGCCAGCAGCACAGACAGGGGGGCTAACTACTATGGCTACACCTTC
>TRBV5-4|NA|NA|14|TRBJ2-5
CASSLDWRGETQYF
TGTGCCAGCAGCTTGGATTGGCGAGGAGAGACCCAGTACTTC
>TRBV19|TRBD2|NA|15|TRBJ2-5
CASSILLAGGETQYF
TGTGCCAGTAGTATTTTGCTAGCGGGAGGGGAGACCCAGTACTTC
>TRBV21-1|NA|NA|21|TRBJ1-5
CASSPSGLRALAADSNQPQHF
TGTGCCAGCAGCCCAAGCGGGTTACGGGCTCTCGCCGCGGATAGCAATCAGCCCCAGCATTTT
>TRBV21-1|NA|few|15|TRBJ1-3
CASSKSGISGNTIYF
TGTGCCAGCAGCAAATCGGGGATCTCTGGAAACACCATATATTTT
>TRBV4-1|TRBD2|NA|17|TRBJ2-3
CASSQDRLAVSTDTQYF
TGCGCCAGCAGCCAAGATCGACTAGCAGTTAGCACAGATACGCAGTATTTT
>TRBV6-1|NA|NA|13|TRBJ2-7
CASSETLSYEQYF
TGTGCCAGCAGTGAGACCCTCTCCTACGAGCAGTACTTC
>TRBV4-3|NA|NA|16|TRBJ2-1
CASSHAIGEPPNEQFF
TGCGCCAGCAGCCACGCTATAGGGGAACCCCCCAATGAGCAGTTCTTC
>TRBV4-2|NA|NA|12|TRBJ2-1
CASSQDRDEQFF
TGTGCCAGCAGCCAAGATCGGGATGAGCAGTTCTTC
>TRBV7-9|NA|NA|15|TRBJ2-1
CASSSTGKGINEQFF
TGTGCCAGCAGCTCCACAGGGAAGGGAATCAATGAGCAGTTCTTC
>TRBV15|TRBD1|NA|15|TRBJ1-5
CATSTSDRVGQPQHF
TGTGCCACCAGCACATCGGACAGGGTCGGGCAGCCCCAGCATTTT
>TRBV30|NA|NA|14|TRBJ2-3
CAWEQGGGTDTQYF
TGTGCCTGGGAACAGGGTGGAGGCACAGATACGCAGTATTTT
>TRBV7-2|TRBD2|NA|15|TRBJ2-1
CASSLSSGAINEQFF
TGTGCCAGCAGCTTATCTAGCGGGGCCATCAATGAGCAGTTCTTC
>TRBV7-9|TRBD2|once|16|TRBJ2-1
CASSSTTSGSRNEQFF
TGTGCCAGCAGCTCAACCACTAGCGGGAGTAGGAATGAGCAGTTCTTC
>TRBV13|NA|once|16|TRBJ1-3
CASSGPELYSGNTIYF
TGTGCCAGCAGCGGCCCGGAATTGTACTCTGGAAACACCATATATTTT
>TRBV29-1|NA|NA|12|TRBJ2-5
CSVVTFQETQYF
TGCAGCGTTGTGACGTTCCAAGAGACCCAGTACTTC
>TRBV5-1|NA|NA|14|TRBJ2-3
CASSSGQSTDTQYF
TGCGCCAGCAGCTCAGGACAGTCCACAGATACGCAGTATTTT
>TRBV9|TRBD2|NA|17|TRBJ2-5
CASSVAASGNGKETQYF
TGTGCCAGCAGCGTAGCGGCTAGCGGGAATGGAAAAGAGACCCAGTACTTC
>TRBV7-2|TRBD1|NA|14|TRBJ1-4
CASSPQGAGEKLFF
TGTGCCAGCAGCCCCCAGGGGGCTGGTGAAAAACTGTTTTTT
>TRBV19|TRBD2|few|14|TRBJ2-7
CASTLSGLAGPAYF
TGTGCCAGTACCCTCTCCGGACTAGCGGGCCCGGCGTACTTC
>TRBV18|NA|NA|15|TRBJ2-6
CASSPAGGGANVLTF
TGTGCCAGCTCACCCGCGGGTGGCGGGGCCAACGTCCTGACTTTC
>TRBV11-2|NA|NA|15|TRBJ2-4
CASSLESGEANIQYF
TGTGCCAGCAGCTTAGAATCCGGGGAAGCAAACATTCAGTACTTC
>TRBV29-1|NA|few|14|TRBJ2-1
CSVEGGPGTFEQFF
TGCAGCGTTGAAGGCGGGCCCGGAACATTTGAGCAGTTCTTC
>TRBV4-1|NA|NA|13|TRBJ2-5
CASSQGAQETQYF
TGCGCCAGCAGCCAAGGTGCACAAGAGACCCAGTACTTC
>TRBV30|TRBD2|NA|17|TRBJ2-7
CAWNGYDRLAGDGEQYF
TGTGCCTGGAACGGATATGACCGACTAGCGGGAGATGGGGAGCAGTACTTC
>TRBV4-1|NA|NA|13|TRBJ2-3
CASSQEGIDTQYF
TGCGCCAGCAGCCAAGAAGGGATAGATACGCAGTATTTT
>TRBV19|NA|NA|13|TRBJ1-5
CASSQGRNQPQHF
TGTGCCAGTAGTCAGGGTCGCAATCAGCCCCAGCATTTT
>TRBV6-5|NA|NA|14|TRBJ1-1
CASSFSTELGEAFF
TGTGCCAGCAGTTTCTCGACAGAACTGGGAGAAGCTTTCTTT
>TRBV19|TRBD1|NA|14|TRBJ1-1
CASSIAPGGPEAFF
TGTGCCAGTAGTATAGCGCCAGGGGGACCTGAAGCTTTCTTT
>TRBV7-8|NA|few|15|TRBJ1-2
CASSLVQQGQGGYTF
TGTGCCAGCAGCTTAGTCCAACAGGGACAAGGTGGCTACACCTTC
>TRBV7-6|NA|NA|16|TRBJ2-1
CASSLIGGSSYNEQFF
TGTGCCAGCAGCTTAATAGGTGGCAGCTCCTACAATGAGCAGTTCTTC